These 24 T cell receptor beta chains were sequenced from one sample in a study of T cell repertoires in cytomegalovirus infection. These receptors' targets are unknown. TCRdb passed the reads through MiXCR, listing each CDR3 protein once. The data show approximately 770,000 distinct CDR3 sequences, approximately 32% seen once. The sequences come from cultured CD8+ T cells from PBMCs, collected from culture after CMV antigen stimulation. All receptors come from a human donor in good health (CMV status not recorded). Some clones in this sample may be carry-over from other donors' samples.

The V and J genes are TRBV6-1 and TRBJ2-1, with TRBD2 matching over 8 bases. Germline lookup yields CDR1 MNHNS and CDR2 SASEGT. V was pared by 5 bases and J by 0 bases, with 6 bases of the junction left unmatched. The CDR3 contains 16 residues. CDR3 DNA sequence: TGTGCCAGCAGTTCCCGGCGGGGGGCCTCCTACAATGAGCAGTTCTTC. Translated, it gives CASSSRRGASYNEQFF.

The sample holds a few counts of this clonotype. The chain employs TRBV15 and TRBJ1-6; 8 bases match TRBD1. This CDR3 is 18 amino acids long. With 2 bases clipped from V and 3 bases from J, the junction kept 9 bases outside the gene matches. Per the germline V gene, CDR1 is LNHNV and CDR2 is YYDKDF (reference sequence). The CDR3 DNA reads TGTGCCACCAGCAGAAGCGCGACAGGGGTCGTCTATAATTCACCCCTCCACTTT. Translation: CATSRSATGVVYNSPLHF.

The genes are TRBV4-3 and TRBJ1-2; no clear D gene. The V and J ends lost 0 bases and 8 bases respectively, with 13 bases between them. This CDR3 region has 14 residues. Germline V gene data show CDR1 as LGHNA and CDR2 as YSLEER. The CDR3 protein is CASSQDRESWGYTF. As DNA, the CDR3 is TGCGCCAGCAGCCAAGATAGAGAGAGTTGGGGCTACACCTTC.

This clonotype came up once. CDR3 in DNA: TGTGCCACCCGCGGGGCAGGGGGCAGTCAGGATGGCTACACCTTC. This encodes CATRGAGGSQDGYTF. This chain uses TRBV15 with TRBJ1-2, with 8 positions matching TRBD1. V trimming: 8 bases; J trimming: 6 bases; junction bases outside the gene matches: 14. This CDR3 has 15 residues. Germline V gene sequence: CDR1 LNHNV, CDR2 YYDKDF (reference sequence).

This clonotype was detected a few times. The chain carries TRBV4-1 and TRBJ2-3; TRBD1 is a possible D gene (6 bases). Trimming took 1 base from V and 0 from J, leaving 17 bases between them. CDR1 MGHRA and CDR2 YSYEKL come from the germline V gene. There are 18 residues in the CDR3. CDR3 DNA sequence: TGCGCCAGCAGCCAAGTGGGGGTACCGGGACACAGCACAGATACGCAGTATTTT. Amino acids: CASSQVGVPGHSTDTQYF.

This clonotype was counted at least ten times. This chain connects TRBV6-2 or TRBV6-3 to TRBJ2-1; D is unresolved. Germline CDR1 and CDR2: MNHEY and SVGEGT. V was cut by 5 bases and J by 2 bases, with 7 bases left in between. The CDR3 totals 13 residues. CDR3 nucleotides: TGTGCCAGCAGTCCGTTCGCCTACAATGAGCAGTTCTTC. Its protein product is CASSPFAYNEQFF.

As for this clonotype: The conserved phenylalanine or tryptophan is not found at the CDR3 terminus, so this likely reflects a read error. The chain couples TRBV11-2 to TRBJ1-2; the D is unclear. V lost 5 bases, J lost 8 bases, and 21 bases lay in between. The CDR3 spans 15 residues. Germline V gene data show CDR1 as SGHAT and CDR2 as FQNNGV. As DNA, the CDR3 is TGTGCCAGCAGCCCCCTCGACTCCGATGACCTGGGCTACACCTAC. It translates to CASSPLDSDDLGYTY.

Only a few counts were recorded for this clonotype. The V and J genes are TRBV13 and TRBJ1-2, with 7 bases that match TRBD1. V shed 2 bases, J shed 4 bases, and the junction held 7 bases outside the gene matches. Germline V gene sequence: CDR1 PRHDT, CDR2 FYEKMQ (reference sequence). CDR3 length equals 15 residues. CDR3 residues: CASSLLRDSPYGYTF. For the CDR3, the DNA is TGTGCCAGCAGCTTACTTCGGGACAGCCCCTATGGCTACACCTTC.

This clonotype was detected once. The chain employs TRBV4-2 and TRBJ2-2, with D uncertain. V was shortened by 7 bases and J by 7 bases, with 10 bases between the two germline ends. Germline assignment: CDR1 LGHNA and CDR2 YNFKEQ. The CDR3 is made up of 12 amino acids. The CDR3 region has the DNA TGTGCCAGCAATTACGAAGTCGGGGAGCTGTTTTTT. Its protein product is CASNYEVGELFF.

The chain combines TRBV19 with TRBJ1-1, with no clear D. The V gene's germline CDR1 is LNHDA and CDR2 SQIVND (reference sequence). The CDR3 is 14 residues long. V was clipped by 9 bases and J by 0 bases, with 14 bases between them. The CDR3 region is CASAGSYMNTEAFF. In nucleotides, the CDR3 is TGTGCCAGCGCGGGATCCTACATGAACACTGAAGCTTTCTTT.

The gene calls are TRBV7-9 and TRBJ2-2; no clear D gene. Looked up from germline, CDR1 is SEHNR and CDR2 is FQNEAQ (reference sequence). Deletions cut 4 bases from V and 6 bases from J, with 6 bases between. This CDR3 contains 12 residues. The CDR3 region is CASSSESGELFF. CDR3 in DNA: TGTGCCAGCAGCTCGGAGTCCGGGGAGCTGTTTTTT.

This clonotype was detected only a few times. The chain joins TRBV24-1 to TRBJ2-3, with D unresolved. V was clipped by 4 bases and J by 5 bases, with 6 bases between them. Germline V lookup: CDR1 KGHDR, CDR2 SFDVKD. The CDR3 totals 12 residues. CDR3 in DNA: TGTGCCACCAGTGACCCGGGAGATACGCAGTATTTT. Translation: CATSDPGDTQYF.

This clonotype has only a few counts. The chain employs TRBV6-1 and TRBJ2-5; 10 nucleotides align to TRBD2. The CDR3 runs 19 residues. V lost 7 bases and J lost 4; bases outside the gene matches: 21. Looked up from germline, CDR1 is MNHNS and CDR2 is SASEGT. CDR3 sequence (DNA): TGTGCCAGCACCTGGGGCGGGACTAGCGTTGGTTTATTTAGAGAGACCCAGTACTTC. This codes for CASTWGGTSVGLFRETQYF.

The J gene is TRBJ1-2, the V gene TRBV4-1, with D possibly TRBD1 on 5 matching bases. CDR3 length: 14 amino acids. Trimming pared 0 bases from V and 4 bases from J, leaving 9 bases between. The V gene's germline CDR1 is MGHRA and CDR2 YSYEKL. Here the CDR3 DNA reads TGCGCCAGCAGCCAAGACTCGACAGCCTATGGCTACACCTTC. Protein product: CASSQDSTAYGYTF.

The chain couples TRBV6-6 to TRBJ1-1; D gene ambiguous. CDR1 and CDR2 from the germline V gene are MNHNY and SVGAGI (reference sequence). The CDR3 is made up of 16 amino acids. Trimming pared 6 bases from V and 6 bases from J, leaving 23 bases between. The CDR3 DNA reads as TGTGCCAGCAGCACCCCCTTAACGGCCTGGGTTTCTGAAGCTTTCTTT. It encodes CASSTPLTAWVSEAFF.

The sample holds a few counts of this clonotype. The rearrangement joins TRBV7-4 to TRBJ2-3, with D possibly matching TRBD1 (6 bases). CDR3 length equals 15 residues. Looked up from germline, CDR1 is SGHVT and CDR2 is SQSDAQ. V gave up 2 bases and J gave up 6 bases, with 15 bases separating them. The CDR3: CASSLPPGQKDTQYF. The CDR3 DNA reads TGTGCCAGCAGCTTACCCCCCGGACAGAAGGATACGCAGTATTTT.

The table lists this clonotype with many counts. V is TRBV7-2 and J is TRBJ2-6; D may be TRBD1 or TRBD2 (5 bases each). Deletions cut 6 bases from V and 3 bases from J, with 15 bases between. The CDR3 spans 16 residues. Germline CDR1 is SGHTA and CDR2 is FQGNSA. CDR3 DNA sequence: TGTGCCAGCAGGGCCGACGGGGCCGGTGGGGCCAACGTCCTGACTTTC. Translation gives CASRADGAGGANVLTF.

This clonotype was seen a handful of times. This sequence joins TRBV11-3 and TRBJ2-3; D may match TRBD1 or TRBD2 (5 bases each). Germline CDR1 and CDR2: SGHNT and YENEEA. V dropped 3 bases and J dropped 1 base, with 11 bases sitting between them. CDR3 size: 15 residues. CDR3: CASSLRGVRTDTQYF. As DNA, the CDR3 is TGTGCCAGCAGCTTGAGGGGAGTCCGCACAGATACGCAGTATTTT.

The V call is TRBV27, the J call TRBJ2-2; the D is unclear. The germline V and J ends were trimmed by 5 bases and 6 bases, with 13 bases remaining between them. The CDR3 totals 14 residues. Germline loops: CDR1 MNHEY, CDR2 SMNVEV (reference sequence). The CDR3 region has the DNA TGTGCCAGCAGTCCACGAGCCGGGTCCGGGGAGCTGTTTTTT. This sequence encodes CASSPRAGSGELFF.

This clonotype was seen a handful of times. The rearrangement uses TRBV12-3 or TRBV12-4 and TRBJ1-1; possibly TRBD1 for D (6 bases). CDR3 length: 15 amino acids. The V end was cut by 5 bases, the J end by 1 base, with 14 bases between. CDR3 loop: CASSLGGFGNTEAFF. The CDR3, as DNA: TGTGCCAGCAGTCTAGGGGGTTTTGGGAACACTGAAGCTTTCTTT.

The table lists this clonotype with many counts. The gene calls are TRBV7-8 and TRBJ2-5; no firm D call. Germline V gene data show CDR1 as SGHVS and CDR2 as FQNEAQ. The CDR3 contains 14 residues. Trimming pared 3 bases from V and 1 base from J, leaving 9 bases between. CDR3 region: CASSFRQLQETQYF. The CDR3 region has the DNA TGTGCCAGCAGCTTCCGCCAACTCCAAGAGACCCAGTACTTC.

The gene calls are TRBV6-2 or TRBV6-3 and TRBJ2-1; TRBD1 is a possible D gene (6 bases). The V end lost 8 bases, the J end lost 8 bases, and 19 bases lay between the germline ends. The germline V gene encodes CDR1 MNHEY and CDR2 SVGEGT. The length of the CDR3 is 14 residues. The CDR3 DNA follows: TGTGCCAGCGAGAGGGACACGGGGATCCATGAGCAGTTCTTC. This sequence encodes CASERDTGIHEQFF.

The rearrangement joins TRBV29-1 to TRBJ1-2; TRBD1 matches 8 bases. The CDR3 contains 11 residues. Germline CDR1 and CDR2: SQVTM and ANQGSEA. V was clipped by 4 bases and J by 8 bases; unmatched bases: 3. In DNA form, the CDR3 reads TGCAGCGTTGGACAGGGGAAAGGCTACACCTTC. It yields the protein CSVGQGKGYTF.

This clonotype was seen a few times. The CDR3 is CASSWGQGLDTEAFF. The CDR3 coding sequence is TGCGCCAGCAGCTGGGGACAGGGTTTGGACACTGAAGCTTTCTTT. The gene calls are TRBV5-1 and TRBJ1-1; 9 nucleotides align to TRBD1. CDR3 length: 15 residues. V shed 3 bases and J 3 bases; nucleotides not matched to a gene: 6. Germline CDR1 is SGHRS and CDR2 is YFSETQ.